Reported below is one T cell receptor beta chain. TCRdb called the 5' RACE reads again in MiXCR, with one record for every CDR3 protein. Of about 280,000 distinct CDR3 sequences listed, approximately 8% are singletons. This entry belongs to a study of identical twins. The same sample was also used in a study of yellow fever vaccine responses in identical twins. That study adds: Twins reportedly mounted vaccine T cell responses that seemed partly convergent, partly personalized.

Sequenced sample: memory (CD45RO+) T cells sorted from blood. The source is a woman between 18 and 30 years old in good health.

CDR3 in amino acids: CATGSGDTQYF. The CDR3 DNA reads TGTGCCACTGGGTCCGGGGATACGCAGTATTTT. The chain uses TRBV12-3 or TRBV12-4 and TRBJ2-3; D uncertain. This CDR3 has 11 amino acids. The ends were cut back, 10 bases at V and 6 bases at J, with 11 bases in the middle.